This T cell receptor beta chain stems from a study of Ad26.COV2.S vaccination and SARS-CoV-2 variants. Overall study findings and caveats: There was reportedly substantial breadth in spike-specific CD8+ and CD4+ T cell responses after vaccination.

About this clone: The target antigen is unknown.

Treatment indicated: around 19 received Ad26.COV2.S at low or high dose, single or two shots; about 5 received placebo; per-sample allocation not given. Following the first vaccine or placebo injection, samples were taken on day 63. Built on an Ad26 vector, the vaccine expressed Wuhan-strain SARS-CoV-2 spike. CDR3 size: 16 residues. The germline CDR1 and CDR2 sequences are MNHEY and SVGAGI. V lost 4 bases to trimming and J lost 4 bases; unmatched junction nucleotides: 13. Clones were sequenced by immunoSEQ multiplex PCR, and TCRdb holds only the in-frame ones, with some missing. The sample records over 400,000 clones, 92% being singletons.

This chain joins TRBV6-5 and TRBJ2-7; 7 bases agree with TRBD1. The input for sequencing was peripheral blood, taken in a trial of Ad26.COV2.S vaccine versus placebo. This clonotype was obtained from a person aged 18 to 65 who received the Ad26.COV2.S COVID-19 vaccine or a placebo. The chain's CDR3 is CASSSGTALFWYEQYF. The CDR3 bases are TGTGCCAGCAGTTCCGGGACAGCTTTGTTTTGGTACGAGCAGTACTTC.